These T cell receptor beta chains were read from a single sample in a study of CD8 T cells in Susac syndrome. One entry per CDR3 protein results from TCRdb running MiXCR on the immunoSEQ multiplex PCR reads. The sample consists of tens of thousands of distinct CDR3 sequences, about 91% of them appearing once. Sequencing used CD8+ T cells from PBMCs. These receptors were obtained from a human donor with multiple sclerosis. The CDR3 runs from the conserved cysteine through the conserved F or W. The D gene is left open where the match is weak.

CDR3: CASSSRGLREQFF; D: TRBD1; V: TRBV11-1
CDR3: CASSATLGQGGEQYF; D: TRBD1; V: TRBV9
CDR3: CASSSLGGVAVEQFF; D: TRBD2; V: TRBV27
CDR3: CASSSSGVRDTDTQYF; D: TRBD2; V: TRBV5-1
CDR3: CASSRSTGNTEAFF; D: NA; V: TRBV28
CDR3: CASRALRGTDTEAFF; D: NA; V: TRBV2
CDR3: CSANPGTSYEQYF; D: NA; V: TRBV20-1
CDR3: CASRPQGADYGYTF; D: TRBD1; V: TRBV13
CDR3: CASSTGTGGFRETQYF; D: TRBD1; V: TRBV5-1
CDR3: CASSMGRLVGGNEQFF; D: NA; V: TRBV11-2
CDR3: CASSFSTYNSPLHF; D: NA; V: TRBV5-6
CDR3: CASTHTGSTEAFF; D: NA; V: TRBV19
CDR3: CATLAGGSDEQFF; D: TRBD2; V: TRBV10-3
CDR3: CASTHAVEETQYF; D: NA; V: TRBV6-2/TRBV6-3
CDR3: CASSQEAGYEQYF; D: NA; V: TRBV4-2
CDR3: CASSHGTGRLETQYF; D: TRBD1; V: TRBV11-2
CDR3: CASSSTEEYTSDEKLFF; D: NA; V: TRBV6-5
CDR3: CASSIPTGAGGYTF; D: TRBD1; V: TRBV13
CDR3: CASSLVASFTDTQYF; D: NA; V: TRBV12-3/TRBV12-4
CDR3: CASSLASQGGYEQYF; D: NA; V: TRBV5-1
CDR3: CAWRQNHEAFF; D: NA; V: TRBV30
CDR3: CASSPPLQGANTEAFF; D: TRBD1; V: TRBV4-2
CDR3: CASRGQSYEQYF; D: TRBD1; V: TRBV7-9
CDR3: CATSSRIRDRGEDYGYTF; D: TRBD1; V: TRBV15
CDR3: CASSHQDSSYEQYF; D: NA; V: TRBV4-2
CDR3: CASSLAGYTDTQYF; D: NA; V: TRBV7-8
CDR3: CASSWTSGEQYF; D: TRBD2; V: TRBV6-5
CDR3: CASSLSVTNEKLFF; D: NA; V: TRBV7-9
CDR3: CASSVGFLGFNEQFF; D: NA; V: TRBV9
CDR3: CASSPSGQGEFYEQYF; D: TRBD1; V: TRBV6-5
CDR3: CSAAGTSGGEQFF; D: TRBD2; V: TRBV20-1
CDR3: CASSHFTSGRLSSTDTQYF; D: TRBD2; V: TRBV28
CDR3: CASSPGPVYNEQFF; D: NA; V: TRBV4-1
CDR3: CASSVPGTGKDQPQHF; D: TRBD1; V: TRBV6-1
CDR3: CASSVEGDTEAFF; D: NA; V: TRBV9
CDR3: CAISSGTGSYEQYF; D: NA; V: TRBV10-3
CDR3: CASTRGGYSNQPQHF; D: NA; V: TRBV6-1
CDR3: CASTLSYNEQFF; D: NA; V: TRBV6-4
CDR3: CASSLLLNFSYEQYF; D: NA; V: TRBV5-1
CDR3: CASSVASQNYGYTF; D: NA; V: TRBV9
CDR3: CASSAAMNTGELFF; D: NA; V: TRBV9
CDR3: CASSEWGGELFF; D: NA; V: TRBV6-1